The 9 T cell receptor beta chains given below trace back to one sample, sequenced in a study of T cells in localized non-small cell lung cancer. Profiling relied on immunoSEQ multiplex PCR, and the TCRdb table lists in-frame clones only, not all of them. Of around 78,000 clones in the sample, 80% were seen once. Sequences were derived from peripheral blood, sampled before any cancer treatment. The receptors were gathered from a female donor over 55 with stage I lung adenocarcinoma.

CDR3 sequence: CAWSVQGLYEQYF. CDR3 DNA sequence: TGTGCCTGGAGTGTACAGGGACTTTACGAGCAGTACTTC. J is TRBJ2-7 and V is TRBV30; D tentatively reads TRBD1 or TRBD2 (6 bases each). This CDR3 region has 13 residues. V was cut by 0 bases and J by 4 bases, with 10 bases left in between. From germline, CDR1 is GTSNPN and CDR2 SVGIG (reference sequence).

CDR3 DNA: TGTGCCTGGAGGGAGGACTTCCCCGAGTATGGCTACACCTTC. The encoded protein is CAWREDFPEYGYTF. The J gene is TRBJ1-2, the V gene TRBV30; D not certain. Per germline, CDR1 GTSNPN and CDR2 SVGIG (reference sequence). The CDR3 consists of 14 residues. The V and J ends lost 3 bases and 5 bases respectively, with 16 bases between them.

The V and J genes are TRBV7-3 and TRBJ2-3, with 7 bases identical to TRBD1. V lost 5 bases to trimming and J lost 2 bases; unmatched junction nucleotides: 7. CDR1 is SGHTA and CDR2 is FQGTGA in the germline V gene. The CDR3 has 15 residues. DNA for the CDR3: TGTGCCAGCAGCCAGACCGGGACAGACACAGATACGCAGTATTTT. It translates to CASSQTGTDTDTQYF.

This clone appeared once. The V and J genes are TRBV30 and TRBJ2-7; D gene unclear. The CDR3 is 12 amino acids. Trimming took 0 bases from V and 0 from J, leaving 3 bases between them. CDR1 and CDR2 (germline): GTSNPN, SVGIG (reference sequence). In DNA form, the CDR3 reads TGTGCCTGGAGTGTTGGCTCCTACGAGCAGTACTTC. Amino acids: CAWSVGSYEQYF.

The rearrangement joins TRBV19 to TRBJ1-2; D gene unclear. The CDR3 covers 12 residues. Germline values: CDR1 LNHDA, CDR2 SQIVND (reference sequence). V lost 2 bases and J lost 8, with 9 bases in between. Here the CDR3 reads CASSITPGGYTF. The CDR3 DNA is TGTGCCAGTAGTATAACCCCCGGAGGCTACACCTTC.

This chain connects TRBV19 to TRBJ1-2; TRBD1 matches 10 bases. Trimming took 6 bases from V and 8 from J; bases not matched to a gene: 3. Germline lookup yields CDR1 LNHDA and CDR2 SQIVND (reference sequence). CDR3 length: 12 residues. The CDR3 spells CASRTGGQGYTF. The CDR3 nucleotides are TGTGCCAGTAGGACAGGGGGCCAAGGCTACACCTTC.

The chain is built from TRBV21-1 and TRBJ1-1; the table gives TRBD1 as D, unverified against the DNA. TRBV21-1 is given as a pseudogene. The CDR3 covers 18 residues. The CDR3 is CASSITGTGGDENTEAFF. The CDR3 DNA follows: TGTGCCAGCAGTATTACCGGGACAGGGGGCGATGAGAACACTGAAGCTTTCTTT.

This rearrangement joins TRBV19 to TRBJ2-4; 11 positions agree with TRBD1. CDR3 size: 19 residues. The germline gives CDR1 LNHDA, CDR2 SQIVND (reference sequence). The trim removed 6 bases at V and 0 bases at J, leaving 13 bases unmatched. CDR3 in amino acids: CASSANPGQGELAKNIQYF. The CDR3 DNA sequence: TGTGCCAGTAGCGCCAACCCGGGACAGGGGGAGCTAGCCAAAAACATTCAGTACTTC.

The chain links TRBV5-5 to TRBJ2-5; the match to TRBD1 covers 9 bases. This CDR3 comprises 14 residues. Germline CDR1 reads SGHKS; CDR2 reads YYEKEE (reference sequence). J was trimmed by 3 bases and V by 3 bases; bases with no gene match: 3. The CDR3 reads CASSSWDREETQYF. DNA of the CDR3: TGTGCCAGCAGCTCCTGGGACAGGGAAGAGACCCAGTACTTC.